This T cell receptor beta chain was identified during a study of OX40 agonist ivuxolimab in advanced cancers. Looking at the study overall: Patients receiving dose escalation had hepatocellular carcinoma, melanoma, renal cell or head and neck cancer. Broader study findings: A proportion of nonresponders additionally exhibited low normalized T-cell clonal expansion.

CDR3 length: 14 amino acids. V was clipped by 5 bases and J by 5 bases, with 13 bases between them. Germline V lookup: CDR1 SGHTA, CDR2 FQGNSA. Produced via immunoSEQ multiplex PCR; TCRdb's table is partial and in-frame only. The data hold around 40,000 clones, with roughly 82% observed a single time. This clone was found once. Its target is unknown. V and J are TRBV7-2 and TRBJ2-1; possible D gene TRBD2, 5 bases. Sequencing was performed on CD4+ or CD8+ T cells sorted from blood, taken in a trial of the OX40 agonist ivuxolimab. The receptor's source is an adult with an advanced solid tumor such as melanoma, head and neck, liver or kidney cancer. CDR3 protein: CASSIRGPNNEQFF. The CDR3 nucleotides read TGTGCCAGCAGCATCAGAGGGCCCAACAATGAGCAGTTCTTC.